This T cell receptor beta chain stems from a study of blood T cell repertoires in COVID-19. Recruitment covered 25 or so US areas and drew participants whose ages spanned roughly 18 to 100 years. Cohorts were determined from participant-reported clinical history. Here immunoSEQ multiplex PCR was the method, and the copy in TCRdb shows in-frame clones only, minus some. Of approximately 210,000 clones listed, about nine tenths are singletons. The CDR3 totals 14 residues. V gave up 4 bases and J gave up 8 bases, with 19 bases separating them. From germline, CDR1 is SGHRS and CDR2 YFSETQ. The V call is TRBV5-1, the J call TRBJ2-7; perhaps TRBD1 as D (7 bases). Sequences were obtained from PBMCs or T cells enriched from blood (not recorded which). This TCR was sampled from a man aged 30 to 39 in a cohort exposed to, infected with or recovered from COVID-19 (not recorded which). CDR3 DNA: TGCGCCAGCAGCGCGGGAACCGGGACAGAGCAGCAGTACTTC. This gives the protein CASSAGTGTEQQYF.